This is a list of T cell receptor beta chains from one sample in a study of blood T cell repertoires in COVID-19. TCRdb's copy holds only in-frame clones and misses some; the assay was immunoSEQ multiplex PCR. The sample lists more than 80,000 clones, approximately 89% occurring once. The specimen was peripheral blood. The receptors here all came from a man older than 75 with acute or convalescent COVID-19. CDR3s include the opening cysteine and the closing phenylalanine or tryptophan. A D gene is named only where the DNA matches it firmly. Clone size is given for some rows only: seen once, a few or many times, or a class if the clone is expanded.

.	TRBV7-5	.	TRBJ2-7	TGTGTCAGAAGCTTAGCGGCGGGGGTCAAGAGGGCCTACGAGCAGTACTTC	CVRSLAAGVKRAYEQYF
TRBD2	TRBV5-4	.	TRBJ2-7	TGTGCCAGCAGCTACGGACTAGCGGGGGCCTACGAGCAGTACTTC	CASSYGLAGAYEQYF
.	TRBV11-2	.	TRBJ1-6	TGTGCCAGCAGCTTTTTGGGGAGGGCTAATTCACCCCTCCACTTT	CASSFLGRANSPLHF
TRBD1	TRBV7-8	once	TRBJ2-7	TGTGCCAGCAGCCCTAGACAGGGGGAGGTGGTCTACGAGCAGTACTTC	CASSPRQGEVVYEQYF
.	TRBV10-1	once	TRBJ2-2	TGCGCCAGCAGTGAGTTAGAAGGCCAGGCCGGGGAGCTGTTTTTT	CASSELEGQAGELFF
TRBD2	TRBV9	.	TRBJ2-5	TGTGCCAGCAGCGTCGAGCGGGAGTGGGGAGAGACCCAGTACTTC	CASSVEREWGETQYF
TRBD1	TRBV28	.	TRBJ1-5	TGTGCCAGCAGTTCCCGACAGGGGGTCGGCAATCAGCCCCAGCATTTT	CASSSRQGVGNQPQHF
TRBD2	TRBV9	.	TRBJ2-3	TGTGCCAGCAGCGTAAGAGCACCAGCGGGAGAGGGCACAGATACGCAGTATTTT	CASSVRAPAGEGTDTQYF
.	TRBV7-2	.	TRBJ1-5	TGTGCCAGCAGCAGCGGACGGGCTAGCAATCAGCCCCAGCATTTT	CASSSGRASNQPQHF
.	TRBV29-1	.	TRBJ1-1	TGCAGCGTATTTCAGGGGAGGGAGGCTGAAGCTTTCTTT	CSVFQGREAEAFF
TRBD2	TRBV4-1	.	TRBJ2-5	TGCGCCAGCAGCCAGGCTCGGGGGGGACGGGAAGAGACCCAGTACTTC	CASSQARGGREETQYF
TRBD1	TRBV2	.	TRBJ2-7	TGTGCCAGCCTCAGGGACAGGGACTACGAGCAGTACTTC	CASLRDRDYEQYF
.	TRBV27	.	TRBJ2-7	TGTGCCAGCAGTTTATCCGGGGTCCCCTCGGAGCAGTACTTC	CASSLSGVPSEQYF
.	TRBV4-1	.	TRBJ1-5	TGCGCCAGCAGCCAAGTGCCAGGGGTCAATCAGCCCCAGCATTTT	CASSQVPGVNQPQHF
.	TRBV6-5	.	TRBJ2-7	TGTGCCAGCAGTTACAAGCGGTACTCCTACGAGCAGTACTTC	CASSYKRYSYEQYF
TRBD2	TRBV19	.	TRBJ2-7	TGTGCCAGACGACCTCAGGGCGGGAGTTCCTACGAGCAGTACTTC	CARRPQGGSSYEQYF
TRBD1	TRBV3-1/TRBV3-2	.	TRBJ1-1	TGTGCCAGCAGCCAAGATTGGACAGGAAGGAACACTGAAGCTTTCTTT	CASSQDWTGRNTEAFF
.	TRBV7-2	.	TRBJ2-3	TGTGCCAGCAGCTTCGGCGGGGGCCGGAGGGCAGATACGCAGTATTTT	CASSFGGGRRADTQYF
.	TRBV7-5	once	TRBJ1-5	TGTGCCAGAAGCTTAGTGCTGCAGGGGTTGCAACAGCCCCAGCATTTT	CARSLVLQGLQQPQHF
.	TRBV2	.	TRBJ1-2	TGTGCCAGCAGTGTAGGGACAAACTATGGCTACACCTTC	CASSVGTNYGYTF
.	TRBV30	.	TRBJ1-2	TGTGCCTGGATGGGGGGGGATACCTATGGCTACACCTTC	CAWMGGDTYGYTF
.	TRBV11-2	once	TRBJ1-1	TGTGCCAGCAGCTTCCAGGGTGGGAACACTGAAGCTTTCTTT	CASSFQGGNTEAFF
TRBD2	TRBV29-1	.	TRBJ2-5	TGCAGCGTCACTAGCGGAGAAGAGACCCAGTACTTC	CSVTSGEETQYF
TRBD1	TRBV2	.	TRBJ1-6	TGTGCCAGCAGTGCAGGGGGCTTTAATTCACCCCTCCACTTT	CASSAGGFNSPLHF
.	TRBV9	.	TRBJ2-2	TGTGCCAGCAGCGTAGGAGGGAGTGGTTCCGGGGAGCTGTTTTTT	CASSVGGSGSGELFF
TRBD2	TRBV14	.	TRBJ2-1	TGTGCCAGCAGCGAGCTAGCGGGAGGAGGAAATGAGCAGTTCTTC	CASSELAGGGNEQFF
.	TRBV6-5	once	TRBJ1-1	TGTGCCACCCGGACAGTGAACACTGAAGCTTTCTTT	CATRTVNTEAFF
.	TRBV9	.	TRBJ1-6	TGTGCCAGCAGCGTAGCGGGGAACACCCTCCACTTT	CASSVAGNTLHF